Each of the 8 T cell receptor beta chains below was sequenced from the same sample in a study of blood T cell repertoires in COVID-19. TCRdb keeps only in-frame clones here, not all; method: immunoSEQ multiplex PCR. The sample shows fewer than 400,000 clones, around nine tenths of them seen only once. Source material: peripheral blood. The receptors derive from a woman aged 25 to 39 with COVID-19, enrolled during active disease.

The V gene is TRBV2, the J gene TRBJ2-5; D unclear. CDR1 SNHLY and CDR2 FYNNEI come from the germline V gene. The CDR3 runs 12 residues. Trimming took 5 bases from V and 4 from J, leaving 8 bases between them. CDR3 DNA sequence: TGTGCCAGCAGTTCAGATCTAGAGACCCAGTACTTC. Translation: CASSSDLETQYF.

The table lists this clone with a count of one. The chain uses TRBV6-1 and TRBJ2-2, with 12 bases identical to TRBD2. Germline V gene data show CDR1 as MNHNS and CDR2 as SASEGT. The CDR3 is 16 amino acids. Germline trimming cut 2 bases from V and 4 bases from J; bases unmatched to any gene: 2. CDR3: CASSELAGGFTGELFF. DNA for the CDR3: TGTGCCAGCAGTGAACTAGCGGGGGGGTTCACCGGGGAGCTGTTTTTT.

The gene calls are TRBV6-5 and TRBJ1-5, with 7 bases identical to TRBD1. Unmatched junction bases numbered 6, after V lost 8 bases and J lost 5 bases. Germline V gene data show CDR1 as MNHEY and CDR2 as SVGAGI. CDR3 length: 13 amino acids. The CDR3 DNA is TGTGCCAGCGGAAATACAGGGGATCAGCCCCAGCATTTT. Translated, it gives CASGNTGDQPQHF.

The rearrangement uses TRBV24-1 and TRBJ2-1, with a possible D match to TRBD2 (5 bases). The CDR3 length is 14 residues. The germline V gene encodes CDR1 KGHDR and CDR2 SFDVKD. Trimming took off 6 bases at V and 2 bases at J, with 10 bases between the two ends. The DNA of the CDR3 is TGTGCCACCAGTTCCGGACTCACCTACAATGAGCAGTTCTTC. This translates into CATSSGLTYNEQFF.

The V and J genes are TRBV6-5 and TRBJ1-2; no clear D. The CDR3 length is 13 residues. Trimming shortened V by 0 bases and J by 4 bases, and 6 bases separated the two germline ends. Germline CDR1 MNHEY, CDR2 SVGAGI. The chain's CDR3 is CASSYSNSYGYTF. The CDR3 bases are TGTGCCAGCAGTTACTCGAATAGCTATGGCTACACCTTC.

The V and J genes are TRBV4-1 and TRBJ1-1; D unclear. V was trimmed by 5 bases and J by 1 base, leaving 8 bases between them. The CDR3 extends over 13 amino acids. Germline CDR1 is MGHRA and CDR2 is YSYEKL. DNA for the CDR3: TGCGCCAGCAGCTTACAAAGGAACACTGAAGCTTTCTTT. Amino acid sequence: CASSLQRNTEAFF.

The chain uses TRBV4-1 and TRBJ1-6; the D is unclear. V was shortened by 3 bases and J by 5 bases, with 17 bases between the two germline ends. CDR3 size: 17 residues. Germline CDR1 is MGHRA and CDR2 is YSYEKL. The CDR3 DNA sequence: TGCGCCAGCAGCCATGCCGCAAGAGTCTCTGATAATTCACCCCTCCACTTT. It is translated as CASSHAARVSDNSPLHF.

The CDR3 DNA reads TGTGCCAGCAACGAGCGGGGGGGCGGTTATGAGCAGTTCTTC. Its protein product is CASNERGGGYEQFF. The chain combines TRBV2 with TRBJ2-1, with 10 bases aligning to TRBD2. The CDR3 spans 14 residues. Germline-derived CDR1 and CDR2 are SNHLY and FYNNEI. Trimming at V came to 7 bases and at J to 8 bases, leaving 8 bases not matched to a gene.